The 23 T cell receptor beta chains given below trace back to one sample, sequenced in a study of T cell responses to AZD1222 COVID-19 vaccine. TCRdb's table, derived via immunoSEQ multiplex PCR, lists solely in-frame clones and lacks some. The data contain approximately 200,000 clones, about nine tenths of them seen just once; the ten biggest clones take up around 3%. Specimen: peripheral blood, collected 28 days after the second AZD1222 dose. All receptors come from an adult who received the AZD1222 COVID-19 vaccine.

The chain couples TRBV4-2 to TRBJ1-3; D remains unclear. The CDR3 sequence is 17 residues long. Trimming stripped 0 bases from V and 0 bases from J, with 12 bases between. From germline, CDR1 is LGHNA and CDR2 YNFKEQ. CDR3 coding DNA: TGTGCCAGCAGCCAAGATCGTCAATCGAGCTCTGGAAACACCATATATTTT. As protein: CASSQDRQSSSGNTIYF.

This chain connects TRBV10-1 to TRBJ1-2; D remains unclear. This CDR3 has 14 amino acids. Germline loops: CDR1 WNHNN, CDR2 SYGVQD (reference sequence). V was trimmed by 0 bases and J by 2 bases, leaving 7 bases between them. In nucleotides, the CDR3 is TGCGCCAGCAGTGAGTCCGGCCAGAACTATGGCTACACCTTC. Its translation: CASSESGQNYGYTF.

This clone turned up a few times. The CDR3 loop reads CASSLYRGRSDNEQFF. As DNA, the CDR3 is TGTGCCAGCAGTTTATACCGCGGGAGATCGGACAATGAGCAGTTCTTC. This sequence joins TRBV28 and TRBJ2-1; 7 positions agree with TRBD2. Trimming removed 1 base from V and 5 bases from J; junction bases left unmatched: 8. Germline V lookup: CDR1 MDHEN, CDR2 SYDVKM. This CDR3 contains 16 residues.

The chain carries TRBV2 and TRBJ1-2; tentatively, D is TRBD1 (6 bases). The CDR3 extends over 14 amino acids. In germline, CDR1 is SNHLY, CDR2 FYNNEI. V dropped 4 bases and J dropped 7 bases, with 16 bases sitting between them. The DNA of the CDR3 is TGTGCCAGCAGTGGGGGGGGCAGGGCCGGTGGCTACACCTTC. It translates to CASSGGGRAGGYTF. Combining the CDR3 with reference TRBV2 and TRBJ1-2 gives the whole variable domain EPEVTQTPSHQVTQMGQEVILRCVPISNHLYFYWYRQILGQKVEFLVSFYNNEISEKSEIFDDQFSVERPDGSNFTLKIRSTKLEDSAMYFCASSGGGRAGGYTFGSGTRLTVV.

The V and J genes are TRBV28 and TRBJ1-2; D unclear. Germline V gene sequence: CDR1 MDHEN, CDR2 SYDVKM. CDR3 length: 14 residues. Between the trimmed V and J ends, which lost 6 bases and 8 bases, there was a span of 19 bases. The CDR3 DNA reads TGTGCCAGCAGGCCCTCTGGTTTGGAACGAGGCTACACCTTC. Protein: CASRPSGLERGYTF.

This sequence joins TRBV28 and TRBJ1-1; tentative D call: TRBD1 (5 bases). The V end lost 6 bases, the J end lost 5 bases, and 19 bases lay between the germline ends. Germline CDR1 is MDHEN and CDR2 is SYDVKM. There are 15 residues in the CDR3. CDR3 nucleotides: TGTGCCAGCAGAGGGGTCCTCGGTTTGTGGACTGAAGCTTTCTTT. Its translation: CASRGVLGLWTEAFF.

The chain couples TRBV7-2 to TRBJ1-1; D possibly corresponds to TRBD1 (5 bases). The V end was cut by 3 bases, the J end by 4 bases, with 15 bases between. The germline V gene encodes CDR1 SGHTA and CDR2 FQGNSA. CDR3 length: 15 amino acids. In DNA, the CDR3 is TGTGCCAGCAGCTTGATGGGGCACTTGAGCACTGAAGCTTTCTTT. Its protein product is CASSLMGHLSTEAFF.

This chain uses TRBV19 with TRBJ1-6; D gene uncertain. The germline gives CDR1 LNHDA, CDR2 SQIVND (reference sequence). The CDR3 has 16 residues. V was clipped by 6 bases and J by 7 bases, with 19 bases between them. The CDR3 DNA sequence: TGTGCCAGTAGCCGCCGGCTCTACGACTGGAATTCACCCCTCCACTTT. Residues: CASSRRLYDWNSPLHF.

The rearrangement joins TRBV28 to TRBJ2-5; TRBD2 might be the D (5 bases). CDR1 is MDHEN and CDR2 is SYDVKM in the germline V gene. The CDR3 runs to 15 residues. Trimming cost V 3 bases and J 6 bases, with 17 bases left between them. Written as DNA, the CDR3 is TGTGCCAGCAGTTTCGGCACTCTCGGCGGGCAGACCCAGTACTTC. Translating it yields CASSFGTLGGQTQYF.

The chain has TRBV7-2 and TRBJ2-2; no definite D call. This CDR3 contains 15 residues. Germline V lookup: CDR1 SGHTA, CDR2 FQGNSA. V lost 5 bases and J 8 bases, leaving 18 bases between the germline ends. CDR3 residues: CASSHGARAIGELFF. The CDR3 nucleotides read TGTGCCAGCAGCCATGGTGCCAGAGCGATTGGGGAGCTGTTTTTT.

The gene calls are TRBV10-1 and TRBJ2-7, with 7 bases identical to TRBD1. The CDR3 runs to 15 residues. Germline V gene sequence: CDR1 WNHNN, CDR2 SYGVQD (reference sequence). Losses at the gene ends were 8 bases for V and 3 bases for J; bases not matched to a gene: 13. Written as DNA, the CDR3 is TGCGCCAGCCTTAACGCTTACGACAGGGACTACGAGCAGTACTTC. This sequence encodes CASLNAYDRDYEQYF.

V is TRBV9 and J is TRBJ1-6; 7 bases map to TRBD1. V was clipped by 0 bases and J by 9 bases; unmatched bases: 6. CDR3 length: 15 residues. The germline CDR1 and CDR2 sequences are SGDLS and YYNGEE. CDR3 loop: CASSVEGARVSPLHF. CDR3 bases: TGTGCCAGCAGCGTAGAGGGGGCGCGGGTTTCACCCCTCCACTTT.

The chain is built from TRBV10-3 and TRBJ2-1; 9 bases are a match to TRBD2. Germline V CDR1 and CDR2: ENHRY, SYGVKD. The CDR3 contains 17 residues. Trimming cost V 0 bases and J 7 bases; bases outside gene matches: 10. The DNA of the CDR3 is TGTGCCATCAGTGAGTCTCGGGATTCTAGCGGGAATAATGAGCAGTTCTTC. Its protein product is CAISESRDSSGNNEQFF.

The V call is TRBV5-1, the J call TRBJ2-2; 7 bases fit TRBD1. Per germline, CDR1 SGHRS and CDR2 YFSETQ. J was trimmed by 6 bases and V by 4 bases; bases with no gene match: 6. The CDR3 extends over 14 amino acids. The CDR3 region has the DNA TGCGCCAGCAGCATTACAGGGGTCGCCGGGGAGCTGTTTTTT. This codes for CASSITGVAGELFF.

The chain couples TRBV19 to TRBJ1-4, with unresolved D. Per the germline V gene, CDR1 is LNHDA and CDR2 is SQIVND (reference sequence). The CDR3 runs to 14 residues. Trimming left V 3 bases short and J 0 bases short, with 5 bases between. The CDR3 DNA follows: TGTGCCAGTAGTATCGGGGCAACTAATGAAAAACTGTTTTTT. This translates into CASSIGATNEKLFF.

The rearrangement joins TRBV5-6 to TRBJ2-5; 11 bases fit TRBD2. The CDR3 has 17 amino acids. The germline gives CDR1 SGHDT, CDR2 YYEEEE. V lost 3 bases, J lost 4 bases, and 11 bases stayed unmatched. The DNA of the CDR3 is TGTGCCAGCAGCTCTAGACTAGCGGGATTGACCTTAGAGACCCAGTACTTC. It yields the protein CASSSRLAGLTLETQYF.

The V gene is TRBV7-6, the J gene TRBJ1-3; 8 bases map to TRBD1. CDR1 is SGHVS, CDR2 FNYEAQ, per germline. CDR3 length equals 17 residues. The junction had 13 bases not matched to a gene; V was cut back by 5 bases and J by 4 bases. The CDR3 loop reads CASSGWDRLTGGNTIYF. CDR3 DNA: TGTGCCAGCAGCGGATGGGACAGGCTTACAGGGGGAAACACCATATATTTT.

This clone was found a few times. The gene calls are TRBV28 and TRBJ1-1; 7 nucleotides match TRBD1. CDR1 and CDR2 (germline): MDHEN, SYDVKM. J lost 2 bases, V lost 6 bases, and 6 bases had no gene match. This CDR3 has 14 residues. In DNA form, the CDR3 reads TGTGCCAGCAGCCCGTGGACAGGCAACACTGAAGCTTTCTTT. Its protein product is CASSPWTGNTEAFF.

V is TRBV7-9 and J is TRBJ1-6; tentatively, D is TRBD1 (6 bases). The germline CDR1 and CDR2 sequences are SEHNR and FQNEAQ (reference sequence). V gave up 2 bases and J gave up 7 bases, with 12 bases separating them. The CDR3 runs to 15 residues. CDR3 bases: TGTGCCAGCAGCTTATTGGGGGCCCTGAATTCACCCCTCCACTTT. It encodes CASSLLGALNSPLHF.

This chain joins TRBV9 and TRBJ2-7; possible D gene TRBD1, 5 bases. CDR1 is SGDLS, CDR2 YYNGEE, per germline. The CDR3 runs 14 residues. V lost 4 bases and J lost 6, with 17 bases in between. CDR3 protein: CASSPTTVLGEQYF. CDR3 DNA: TGTGCCAGCAGCCCTACGACAGTCCTCGGCGAGCAGTACTTC.

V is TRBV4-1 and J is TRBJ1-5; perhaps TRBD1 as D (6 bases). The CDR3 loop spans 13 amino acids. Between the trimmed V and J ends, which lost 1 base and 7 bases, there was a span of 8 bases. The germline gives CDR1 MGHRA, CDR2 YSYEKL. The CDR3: CASSQVGAQPQHF. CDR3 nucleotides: TGCGCCAGCAGCCAAGTGGGGGCACAGCCCCAGCATTTT.

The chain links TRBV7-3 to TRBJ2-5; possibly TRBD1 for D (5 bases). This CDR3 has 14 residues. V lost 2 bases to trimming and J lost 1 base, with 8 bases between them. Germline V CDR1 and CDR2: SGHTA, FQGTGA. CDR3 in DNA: TGTGCCAGCAGCTTAGGACACGGCCAAGAGACCCAGTACTTC. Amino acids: CASSLGHGQETQYF.

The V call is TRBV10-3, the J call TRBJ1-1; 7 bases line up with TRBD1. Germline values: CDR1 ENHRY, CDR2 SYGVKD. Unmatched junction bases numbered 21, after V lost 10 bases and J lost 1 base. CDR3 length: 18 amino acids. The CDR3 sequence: CATQGESKAMEGNTEAFF. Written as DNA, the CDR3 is TGTGCCACCCAGGGGGAGTCAAAAGCCATGGAGGGGAACACTGAAGCTTTCTTT.